The 3 T cell receptor beta chains reported below all come from one sample, sequenced in a study of cytomegalovirus exposure and HLA in healthy donors. 60 Vbeta and 13 Jbeta primers were used in PCR. Clones were sequenced by immunoSEQ multiplex PCR, and TCRdb holds only the in-frame ones, with some missing. The table lists more than 140,000 clones, roughly 80% of them singletons. Sequencing was done on a sample of PBMCs. The source is a man between 40 and 49 years old in good health and CMV-seronegative.

The chain recombines TRBV2 with TRBJ2-1; 7 positions agree with TRBD1. The ends lost 4 bases at V and 9 bases at J; junction bases unmatched: 9. The CDR3 totals 14 residues. Germline assignment: CDR1 SNHLY and CDR2 FYNNEI. The DNA of the CDR3 is TGTGCCAGCAGTGGACAGGGAAGTTTAGGTGAGCAGTTCTTC. Translation: CASSGQGSLGEQFF.

The table lists this clone with a count of one. In DNA form, the CDR3 reads TGCAGTGCTAGCGGACAGAGTGGCTACACCTTC. It yields the protein CSASGQSGYTF. The chain employs TRBV20-1 and TRBJ1-2; a possible D gene is TRBD1 (6 bases). This CDR3 has 11 amino acids. V was cut by 3 bases and J by 7 bases, with 9 bases left in between. Germline lookup yields CDR1 DFQATT and CDR2 SNEGSKA (reference sequence).

The J gene is TRBJ1-1, the V gene TRBV12-5, with TRBD1 as a possible D gene (6 bases). Trimming left V 5 bases short and J 4 bases short, with 20 bases between. Per germline, CDR1 LGHNT and CDR2 FRNRAP. This CDR3 contains 16 residues. Here the CDR3 reads CASGPPGQREITEAFF. As DNA, the CDR3 is TGTGCTAGTGGTCCCCCCGGACAGCGGGAGATCACTGAAGCTTTCTTT.